This T cell receptor (beta chain) was recovered during a study of T cells in Graves' hyperthyroidism and ophthalmopathy. Study outcomes and limitations: Blood shared most expanded thyroid clonotypes above 0.001.

The CDR3 regions of TCR beta were amplified from RNA transcripts. Using the HTBI primer set, a first-round RT-PCR was run on the TCR CDR3. In TCRdb, the multiplex PCR reads were re-called with MiXCR into one record per CDR3 protein. The sample yields some 560,000 distinct CDR3 sequences, more than 15% seen once. Stable hyperthyroidism: no ophthalmopathy progression over 18 months of follow-up. Patients with uncontrolled infections, other autoimmune diseases, pregnancy or lactation were excluded. This clonotype was counted ten times or more. Its antigen is not known. V dropped 11 bases and J dropped 5 bases, with 19 bases sitting between them. Germline V gives CDR1 LGHDT, CDR2 YNNKEL (reference sequence). CDR3 length: 13 residues.

The sequenced sample consisted of blood. J is TRBJ2-7 and V is TRBV3-1; a weak D match, TRBD2 (7 bases). This receptor was identified in a young woman with Graves' hyperthyroidism. DNA for the CDR3: TGTGCCGGCGGGGGCAGGGTGCACCACGAGCAGTACTTC. This gives the protein CAGGGRVHHEQYF.